The 10 T cell receptor beta chains below all came from one sample that was sequenced in a study of CD8 T cells in ankylosing spondylitis. From the 5' RACE reads, TCRdb called clonotypes with MiXCR, one entry per CDR3 protein. In the table there are tens of thousands of distinct CDR3 sequences, about 5.5% of which are singletons. Sequenced material: blood, either unsorted or a sorted T cell fraction (not recorded which). These receptors came from a male donor with ankylosing spondylitis or in good health (not recorded which).

At least ten counts were recorded for this clonotype. J is TRBJ2-1 and V is TRBV6-6; no definite D call. Between the trimmed V and J ends, which lost 5 bases and 1 base, there was a span of 9 bases. Germline CDR1 is MNHNY and CDR2 is SVGAGI (reference sequence). There are 14 residues in the CDR3. The CDR3 spells CASSREGSYNEQFF. DNA for the CDR3: TGTGCCAGCAGTAGGGAAGGGTCCTACAATGAGCAGTTCTTC.

This clonotype was recorded at least ten times. The genes are TRBV10-3 and TRBJ1-4; 7 nucleotides match TRBD1. Per germline, CDR1 ENHRY and CDR2 SYGVKD. V lost 7 bases to trimming and J lost 8 bases; unmatched junction nucleotides: 7. The CDR3 is 13 residues long. CDR3 nucleotides: TGTGCCATCAACGACAGGGTTGGGGAAAAACTGTTTTTT. Residues: CAINDRVGEKLFF.

CDR3 nucleotides: TGCAGCGGGGTCATCTCTGGGGCCAACGTCCTGACTTTC. Its protein product is CSGVISGANVLTF. The rearrangement links TRBV29-1 to TRBJ2-6; D unclear. The CDR3 is 13 residues long. V lost 7 bases and J lost 0, with 7 bases in between. Per the germline V gene, CDR1 is SQVTM and CDR2 is ANQGSEA.

The sample holds many counts of this clonotype. The V call is TRBV7-9, the J call TRBJ2-7; 8 positions match TRBD2. Unmatched junction bases numbered 5, after V lost 5 bases and J lost 5 bases. Per germline, CDR1 SEHNR and CDR2 FQNEAQ (reference sequence). The CDR3 sequence is 13 residues long. Written as DNA, the CDR3 is TGTGCCAGCAGCCGTACGGGACTAGACGAGCAGTACTTC. It translates to CASSRTGLDEQYF.

This clonotype occurred many times. This chain uses TRBV5-5 with TRBJ1-5; D gene unclear. The CDR3 is 15 amino acids. Trimming shortened V by 1 base and J by 2 bases, and 10 bases separated the two germline ends. The germline V gene encodes CDR1 SGHKS and CDR2 YYEKEE (reference sequence). The CDR3 is CASSLSAWGNQPQHF. In DNA form, the CDR3 reads TGTGCCAGCAGCTTGTCGGCGTGGGGCAATCAGCCCCAGCATTTT.

This clonotype has a count of ten or more. This sequence joins TRBV12-3 or TRBV12-4 and TRBJ1-6; TRBD1 is a possible D gene (5 bases). The ends were cut back, 6 bases at V and 7 bases at J, with 16 bases in the middle. The CDR3 is made up of 15 amino acids. The CDR3 region has the DNA TGTGCCAGCAGCTTCTCCGGGACCATAAATTCACCCCTCCACTTT. It translates to CASSFSGTINSPLHF.

This clonotype occurred many times. The rearrangement links TRBV29-1 to TRBJ1-2; no clear D. The V gene lost 3 bases and the J gene lost 0 bases, with 8 bases spanning the gap. The CDR3 consists of 13 residues. In germline, CDR1 is SQVTM, CDR2 ANQGSEA. The CDR3, as DNA: TGCAGCGTTGATTTGAAAACTAACTATGGCTACACCTTC. This gives the protein CSVDLKTNYGYTF.

This clonotype was seen ten or more times. The V call is TRBV29-1, the J call TRBJ2-1, with TRBD2 identical over 7 bases. The CDR3 has 13 amino acids. Germline trimming cut 8 bases from V and 4 bases from J; bases unmatched to any gene: 8. In germline, CDR1 is SQVTM, CDR2 ANQGSEA. The CDR3 is CSTGGSLYNEQFF. The CDR3 DNA reads TGCAGCACGGGGGGTTCCCTATACAATGAGCAGTTCTTC.

There are many counts of this clonotype. The rearrangement uses TRBV20-1 and TRBJ2-1; TRBD1 or TRBD2 may be the D gene (5 bases each). This CDR3 has 10 residues. Per germline, CDR1 DFQATT and CDR2 SNEGSKA (reference sequence). V lost 6 bases and J lost 6, with 6 bases in between. CDR3 nucleotide sequence: TGCAGTGCCGGGGCCAATGAGCAGTTCTTC. Its translation: CSAGANEQFF.

This clonotype was detected many times. The genes are TRBV5-1 and TRBJ2-5; TRBD1 or TRBD2 may be the D gene (5 bases each). This CDR3 comprises 14 residues. Looked up from germline, CDR1 is SGHRS and CDR2 is YFSETQ. V lost 5 bases to trimming and J lost 5 bases, with 16 bases between them. CDR3 sequence (DNA): TGCGCCAGCAGTTGGGTCCGGGGCCAGGAGACCCAGTACTTC. Translated, it gives CASSWVRGQETQYF.